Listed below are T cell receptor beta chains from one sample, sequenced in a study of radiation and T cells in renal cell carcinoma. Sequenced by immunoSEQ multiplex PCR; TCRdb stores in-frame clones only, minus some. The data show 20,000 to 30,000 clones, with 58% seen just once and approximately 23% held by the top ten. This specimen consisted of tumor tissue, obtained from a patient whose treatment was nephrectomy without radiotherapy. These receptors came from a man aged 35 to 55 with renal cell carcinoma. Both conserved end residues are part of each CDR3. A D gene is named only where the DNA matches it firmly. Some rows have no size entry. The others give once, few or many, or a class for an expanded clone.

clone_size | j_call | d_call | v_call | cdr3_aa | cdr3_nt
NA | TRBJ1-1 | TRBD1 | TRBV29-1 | CSGSRDRVTEAFF | TGCAGCGGATCCCGGGACAGGGTCACTGAAGCTTTCTTT
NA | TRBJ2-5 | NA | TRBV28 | CASSLVLQQTQYF | TGTGCCAGCAGTTTAGTACTACAACAGACCCAGTACTTC
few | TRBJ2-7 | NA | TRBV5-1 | CASSFQQGLYEQYF | TGCGCCAGCAGCTTTCAACAGGGCTTATACGAGCAGTACTTC
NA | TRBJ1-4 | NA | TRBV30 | CAWSPRGATNEKLFF | TGTGCCTGGAGTCCACGGGGGGCAACTAATGAAAAACTGTTTTTT
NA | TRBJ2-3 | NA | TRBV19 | CASSVEITDTQYF | TGTGCCAGTAGTGTAGAGATCACAGATACGCAGTATTTT
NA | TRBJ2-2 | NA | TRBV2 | CASRVDSGSGELFF | TGTGCCAGCAGGGTGGACAGTGGCTCCGGGGAGCTGTTTTTT
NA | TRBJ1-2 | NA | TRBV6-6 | CASTHGGGDGYTF | TGTGCCAGCACCCACGGGGGGGGCGACGGCTACACCTTC
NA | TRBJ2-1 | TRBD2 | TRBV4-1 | CASSELAGLDEQFF | TGCGCCAGCAGCGAGCTAGCGGGATTGGATGAGCAGTTCTTC
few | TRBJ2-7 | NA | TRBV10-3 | CAISVEPRREQYF | TGTGCCATCAGTGTCGAACCCCGGCGGGAGCAGTACTTC
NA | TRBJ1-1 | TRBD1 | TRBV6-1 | CASRDRGMNTEAFF | TGTGCCAGCAGAGACAGGGGGATGAACACTGAAGCTTTCTTT
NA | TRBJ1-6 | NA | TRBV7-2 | CASSLGGNSPLHF | TGTGCCAGCAGCTTAGGGGGTAATTCACCCCTCCACTTT
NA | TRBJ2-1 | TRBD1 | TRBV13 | CASSARQGRGRHEQFF | TGTGCCAGCAGCGCTCGACAGGGCAGGGGCCGCCATGAGCAGTTCTTC
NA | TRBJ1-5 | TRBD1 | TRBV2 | CASSRGTESREQPQHF | TGTGCCAGCAGCCGGGGGACAGAATCCAGGGAGCAGCCCCAGCATTTT
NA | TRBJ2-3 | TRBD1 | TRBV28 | CASSQPGQGGITDTQYF | TGTGCCAGCAGTCAGCCGGGACAGGGTGGGATAACAGATACGCAGTATTTT
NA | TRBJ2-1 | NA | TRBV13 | CASSLDGDYNEQFF | TGTGCCAGCAGCCTCGACGGGGACTACAATGAGCAGTTCTTC
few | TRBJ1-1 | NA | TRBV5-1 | CASSLAGGYTEAFF | TGCGCCAGCAGCTTGGCTGGAGGGTATACTGAAGCTTTCTTT
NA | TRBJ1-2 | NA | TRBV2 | CASSETLPRQSLYGYTF | TGTGCCAGCAGTGAAACCCTCCCAAGACAGAGTCTTTATGGCTACACCTTC
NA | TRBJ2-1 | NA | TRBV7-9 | CASSGNYNEQFF | TGTGCCAGCAGCGGAAACTACAATGAGCAGTTCTTC
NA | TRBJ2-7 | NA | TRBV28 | CASRGRVPYEQYF | TGTGCCAGCAGAGGCCGGGTCCCCTACGAGCAGTACTTC
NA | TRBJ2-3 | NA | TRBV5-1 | CASSLGGRGSDTQYF | TGCGCCAGCAGCTTGGGGGGCAGGGGCTCAGATACGCAGTATTTT
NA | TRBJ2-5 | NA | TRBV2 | CASSPGTEWRETQYF | TGTGCCAGCAGTCCCGGGACGGAGTGGCGAGAGACCCAGTACTTC
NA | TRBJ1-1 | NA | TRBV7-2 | CASSLGRGLGTEAFF | TGTGCCAGCAGCTTGGGAAGGGGTTTGGGTACTGAAGCTTTCTTT
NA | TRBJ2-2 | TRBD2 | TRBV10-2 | CASSQLWASGSYRAGTGELFF | TGCGCCAGCAGCCAACTTTGGGCTAGCGGGAGTTACCGGGCGGGCACCGGGGAGCTGTTTTTT
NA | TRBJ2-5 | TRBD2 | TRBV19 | CASTSGGGETQYF | TGTGCCAGTACAAGCGGGGGCGGGGAGACCCAGTACTTC
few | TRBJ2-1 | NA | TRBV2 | CATTPYNEQFF | TGTGCCACGACGCCTTACAATGAGCAGTTCTTC
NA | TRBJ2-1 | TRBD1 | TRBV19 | CASSKFGTGAYNEQFF | TGTGCCAGTAGTAAATTCGGGACAGGGGCCTACAATGAGCAGTTCTTC
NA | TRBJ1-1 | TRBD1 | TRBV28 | CASSWRGQGPTEAFF | TGTGCCAGCAGTTGGAGGGGACAGGGGCCCACTGAAGCTTTCTTT
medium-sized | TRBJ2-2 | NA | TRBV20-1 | CSFANTGELFF | TGCAGCTTTGCTAACACCGGGGAGCTGTTTTTT
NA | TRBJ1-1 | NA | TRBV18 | CASSPDRGAKNTEAFF | TGTGCCAGCTCACCAGATCGGGGCGCGAAGAACACTGAAGCTTTCTTT
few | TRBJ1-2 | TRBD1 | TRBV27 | CASSRRQGSSYTF | TGTGCCAGCAGTCGGAGACAGGGGTCCAGCTACACCTTC
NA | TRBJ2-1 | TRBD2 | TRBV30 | CACIAGGGAFF | TGTGCCTGTATAGCGGGAGGGGGAGCGTTCTTC
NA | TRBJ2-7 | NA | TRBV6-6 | CASSYPSSKTYEQYF | TGTGCCAGCAGTTACCCCTCTAGCAAAACCTACGAGCAGTACTTC
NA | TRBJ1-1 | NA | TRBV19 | CASSRTTFLSNTEAFF | TGTGCCAGTAGCCGGACAACCTTCCTGTCGAACACTGAAGCTTTCTTT
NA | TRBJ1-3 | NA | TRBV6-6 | CASSQGNTIYF | TGTGCCAGCTCTCAGGGAAACACCATATATTTT
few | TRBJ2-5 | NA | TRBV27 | CASSYRAYQETQYF | TGTGCCAGCAGTTACAGGGCCTACCAAGAGACCCAGTACTTC
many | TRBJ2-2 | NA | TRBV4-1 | CASSQDWGWELFF | TGCGCCAGCAGCCAAGATTGGGGGTGGGAGCTGTTTTTT